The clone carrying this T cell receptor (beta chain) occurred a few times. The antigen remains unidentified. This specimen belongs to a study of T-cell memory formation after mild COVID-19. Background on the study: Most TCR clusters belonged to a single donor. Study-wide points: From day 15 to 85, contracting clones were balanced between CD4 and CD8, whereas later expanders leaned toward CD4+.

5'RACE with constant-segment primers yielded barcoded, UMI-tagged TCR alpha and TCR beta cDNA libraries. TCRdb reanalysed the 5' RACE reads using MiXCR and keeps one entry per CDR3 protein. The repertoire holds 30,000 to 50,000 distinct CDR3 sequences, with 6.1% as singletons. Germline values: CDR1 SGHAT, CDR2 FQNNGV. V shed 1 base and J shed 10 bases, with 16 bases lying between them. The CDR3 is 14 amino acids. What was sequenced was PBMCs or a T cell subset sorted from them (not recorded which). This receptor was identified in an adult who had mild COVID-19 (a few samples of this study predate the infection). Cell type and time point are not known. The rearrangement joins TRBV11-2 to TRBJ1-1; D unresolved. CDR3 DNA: TGTGCCAGCAGCTTAGGTGATTGGGCAGATGGAGCTTTCTTT. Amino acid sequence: CASSLGDWADGAFF.